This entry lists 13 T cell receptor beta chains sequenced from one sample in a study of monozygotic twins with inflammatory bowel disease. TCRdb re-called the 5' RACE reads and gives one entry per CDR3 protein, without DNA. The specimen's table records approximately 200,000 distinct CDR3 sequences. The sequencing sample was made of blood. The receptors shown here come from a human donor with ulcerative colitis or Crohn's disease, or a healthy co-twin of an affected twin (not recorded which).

The CDR3 loop is CATSWTSGVTDTQYF. This chain connects TRBV6-1 to TRBJ2-3; the D gene TCRdb calls, TRBD2, cannot be checked with no DNA. The length of the CDR3 is 15 residues. Germline loops: CDR1 MNHNS, CDR2 SASEGT.

CDR3: CASSSTASGANVLTF. The chain links TRBV5-1 to TRBJ2-6; TCRdb lists TRBD1, though no DNA is available to test this call. The CDR3 extends over 15 amino acids. The germline V gene has CDR1 SGHRS and CDR2 YFSETQ.

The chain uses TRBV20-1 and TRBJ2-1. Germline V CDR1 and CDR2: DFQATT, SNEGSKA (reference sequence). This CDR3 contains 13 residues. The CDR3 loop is CSARDNPRNEQFF.

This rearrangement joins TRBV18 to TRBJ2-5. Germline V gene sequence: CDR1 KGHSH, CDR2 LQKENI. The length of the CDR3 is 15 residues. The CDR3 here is CASSLQDPQAETQHF.

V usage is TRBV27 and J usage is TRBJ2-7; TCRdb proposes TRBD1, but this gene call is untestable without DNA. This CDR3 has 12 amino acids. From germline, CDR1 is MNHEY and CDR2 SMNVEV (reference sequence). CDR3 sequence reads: CASSETGGIVYF.

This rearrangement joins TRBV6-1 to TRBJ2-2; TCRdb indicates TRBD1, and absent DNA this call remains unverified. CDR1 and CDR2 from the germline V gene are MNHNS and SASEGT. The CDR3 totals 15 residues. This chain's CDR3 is CASINRDRRPGELFF.

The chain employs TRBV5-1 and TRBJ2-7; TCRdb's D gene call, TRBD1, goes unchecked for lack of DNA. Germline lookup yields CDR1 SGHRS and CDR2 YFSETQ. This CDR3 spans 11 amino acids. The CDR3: CASSDGQAQGF.

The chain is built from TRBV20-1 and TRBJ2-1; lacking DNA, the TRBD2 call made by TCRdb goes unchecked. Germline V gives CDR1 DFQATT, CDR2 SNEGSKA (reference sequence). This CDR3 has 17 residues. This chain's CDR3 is CSARDRGAGGSYNEQFF.

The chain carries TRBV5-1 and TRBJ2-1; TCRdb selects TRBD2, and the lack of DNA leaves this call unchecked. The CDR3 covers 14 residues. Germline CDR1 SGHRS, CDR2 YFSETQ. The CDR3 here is CASSLSPPNNEQFF.

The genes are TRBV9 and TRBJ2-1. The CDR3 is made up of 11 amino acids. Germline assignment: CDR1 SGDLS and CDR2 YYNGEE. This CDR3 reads CASSVGGEQFF.

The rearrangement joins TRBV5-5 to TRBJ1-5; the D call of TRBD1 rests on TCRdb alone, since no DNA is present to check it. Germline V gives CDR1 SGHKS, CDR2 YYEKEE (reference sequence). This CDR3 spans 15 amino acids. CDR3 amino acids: CASSLMGHGSSAQHF.

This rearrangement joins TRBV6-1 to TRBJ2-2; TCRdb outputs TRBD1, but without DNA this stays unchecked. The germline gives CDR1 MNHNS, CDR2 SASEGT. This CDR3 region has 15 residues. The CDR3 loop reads CASSRDRALPGELFF.

The CDR3 spells CASSLLAKNIQYF. The chain recombines TRBV11-2 with TRBJ2-4. The CDR3 covers 13 residues. Germline CDR1 is SGHAT and CDR2 is FQNNGV.